This T cell receptor (beta chain) was captured by sequencing in a study of shared clonotypes between healthy human individuals. Using immunoSEQ multiplex PCR, the repertoire was profiled, and TCRdb retains in-frame clones only, with some absent. Found here are millions of clones, over 90% of them singletons; the top ten hold 0.3% to 0.4%. The material sequenced was naive CD4+ T cells from PBMCs. Regarding subset: CD45RA+ positively selected. This clonotype originated in a man aged 18 to 30 in good health. Some clones in this sample may be carry-over from other donors' samples.

CDR3 bases: TGTGCCAGCTCAAAACTAGCGGGGCCGGACTACGAGCAGTACTTC. Protein: CASSKLAGPDYEQYF. The rearrangement joins TRBV18 to TRBJ2-7; 10 nucleotides align to TRBD2. This CDR3 comprises 15 residues. The V segment lost 5 bases and the J segment 3 bases; nucleotides outside the gene matches: 7. In germline, CDR1 is KGHSH, CDR2 LQKENI.